The source of this T cell receptor (beta chain) is a study of cytomegalovirus exposure and HLA in healthy donors. Study-level information: A previous analysis identified 90 million to 140 million unique TCR beta sequences derived from approximately 190 million T cells.

It was with 60 Vbeta and 13 Jbeta primers that the PCR ran. Using immunoSEQ multiplex PCR, the repertoire was profiled, and TCRdb retains in-frame clones only, with some absent. The table has 150,000 to 200,000 clones, 72% seen once. The germline V and J ends were trimmed by 4 bases and 0 bases, with 3 bases remaining between them. The CDR3 spans 12 residues. Looked up from germline, CDR1 is SGHVS and CDR2 is FQNEAQ. Study conclusions and caveats: In a later analysis, HLA-C alleles had the fewest associated TCRs, DRB1 alleles the most. In a later analysis, a genetic analysis reported fewer productive-TCR N-insertions in an Asian-associated ancestry cluster than the cohort average. Per a later analysis, HLA-associated TCR beta chains showed more clonal expansion than other, equally common TCR beta chains.

For this clone: Its specificity is unknown.

This sequence was found in a human donor in good health. Source material: PBMCs. The rearrangement uses TRBV7-8 and TRBJ1-1, with unresolved D. The chain's CDR3 is CASSSMNTEAFF. CDR3 nucleotides: TGTGCCAGCAGCTCTATGAACACTGAAGCTTTCTTT.